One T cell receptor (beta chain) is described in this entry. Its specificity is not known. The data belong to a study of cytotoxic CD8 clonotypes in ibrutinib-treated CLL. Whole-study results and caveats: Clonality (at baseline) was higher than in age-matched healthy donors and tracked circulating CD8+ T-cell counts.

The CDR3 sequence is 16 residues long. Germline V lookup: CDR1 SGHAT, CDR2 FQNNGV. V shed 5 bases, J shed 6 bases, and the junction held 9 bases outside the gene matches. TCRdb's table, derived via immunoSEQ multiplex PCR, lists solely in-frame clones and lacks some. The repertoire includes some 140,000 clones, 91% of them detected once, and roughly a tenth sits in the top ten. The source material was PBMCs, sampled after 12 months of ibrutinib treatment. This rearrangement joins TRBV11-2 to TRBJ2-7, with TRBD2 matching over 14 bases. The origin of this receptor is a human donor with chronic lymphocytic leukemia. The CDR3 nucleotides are TGTGCCAGCAGCGGGAGACTAGCGGGAGGGTTCGTCGAGCAGTACTTC. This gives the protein CASSGRLAGGFVEQYF.